The 21 T cell receptor beta chains below come from one sample, sequenced in a study of T cells in Graves' hyperthyroidism and ophthalmopathy. The source material, RNA transcripts, was used to amplify TCR beta CDR3 regions. First-round RT-PCR targeting the TCR CDR3 was performed with the HTBI primer set. TCRdb fed the multiplex PCR reads into MiXCR, producing one record per CDR3 protein. The sample records more than 300,000 distinct CDR3 sequences, about 14% being singletons. The sample was blood. The receptors were sampled from a woman under 40 with Graves' ophthalmopathy.

The DNA of the CDR3 is TGTGCCAGCAGCGTAGAGGGCGTTGGTCAGCCCCAGCATTTT. This sequence encodes CASSVEGVGQPQHF. V gene TRBV9 combines with J gene TRBJ1-5; the D is unclear. With 0 bases removed from V and 6 bases from J, the gap between germline ends came to 10 bases. The CDR3 totals 14 residues. The germline V gene encodes CDR1 SGDLS and CDR2 YYNGEE.

This clonotype was recorded at least ten times. This chain uses TRBV11-2 with TRBJ1-4, with 9 bases that match TRBD1. The V gene's germline CDR1 is SGHAT and CDR2 FQNNGV. This CDR3 contains 15 residues. The V and J ends lost 4 bases and 5 bases, in that order; junction bases with no gene match: 5. DNA of the CDR3: TGTGCCAGCAGCTCCAGGGGGACAGGGAATGAAAAACTGTTTTTT. Translation gives CASSSRGTGNEKLFF.

There are many counts of this clonotype. The chain combines TRBV2 with TRBJ2-5; no reliable D call. The germline gives CDR1 SNHLY, CDR2 FYNNEI. The length of the CDR3 is 14 residues. The V gene lost 7 bases and the J gene lost 5 bases, with 17 bases spanning the gap. Here the CDR3 DNA reads TGTGCCAGCAAGGAATTGGGCCGAACGGAGACCCAGTACTTC. It codes for CASKELGRTETQYF.

This chain uses TRBV19 with TRBJ1-5; 8 bases are a match to TRBD1. The V gene's germline CDR1 is LNHDA and CDR2 SQIVND (reference sequence). V shed 6 bases, J shed 6 bases, and the junction held 10 bases outside the gene matches. The CDR3 runs to 15 residues. The CDR3 nucleotides read TGTGCCAGTAGGAACAGGGGGGCATCAGGTCAGCCCCAGCATTTT. It specifies CASRNRGASGQPQHF.

This clonotype was counted many times. This chain uses TRBV11-1 with TRBJ1-1, with D maybe TRBD1 (5 bases). CDR1 and CDR2 (germline): SGHAT, FQDESV (reference sequence). Trimming took off 5 bases at V and 3 bases at J, with 25 bases between the two ends. The CDR3 loop spans 18 amino acids. The CDR3 sequence: CASSRQVQGYGGDTEAFF. CDR3 coding DNA: TGTGCCAGCAGCAGACAAGTACAAGGGTATGGAGGGGACACTGAAGCTTTCTTT.

This clonotype was detected a few times. The rearrangement joins TRBV24-1 to TRBJ2-7; D call uncertain. The CDR3 spans 13 residues. Trimming cost V 5 bases and J 6 bases, with 13 bases left between them. Germline V gene lookup returns CDR1 KGHDR and CDR2 SFDVKD. The CDR3 DNA reads TGTGCCACCAGTGCGGCAGTTTCTGGCGAGCAGTACTTC. The encoded protein is CATSAAVSGEQYF.

This clonotype was seen repeatedly, ten times or more. The chain combines TRBV7-6 with TRBJ2-2, with TRBD2 matching 10 bases. This CDR3 spans 18 amino acids. Germline CDR1 is SGHVS and CDR2 is FNYEAQ. With 6 bases clipped from V and 0 bases from J, the junction kept 10 bases outside the gene matches. CDR3 in DNA: TGTGCCAGCAGAGGAGTAGCGGGGGGAGCCACGAACACCGGGGAGCTGTTTTTT. It specifies CASRGVAGGATNTGELFF. Combining the CDR3 with reference TRBV7-6 and TRBJ2-2 gives the whole variable domain GAGVSQSPRYKVTKRGQDVALRCDPISGHVSLYWYRQALGQGPEFLTYFNYEAQQDKSGLPNDRFSAERPEGSISTLTIQRTEQRDSAMYRCASRGVAGGATNTGELFFGEGSRLTVL.

This clonotype was found many times. The chain links TRBV9 to TRBJ2-1; D possibly corresponds to TRBD2 (6 bases). Trimming shortened V by 5 bases and J by 4 bases, and 13 bases separated the two germline ends. This CDR3 has 14 amino acids. From germline, CDR1 is SGDLS and CDR2 YYNGEE. The CDR3 loop is CASSGGGRYNEQFF. CDR3 DNA: TGTGCCAGCAGTGGGGGAGGCAGATACAATGAGCAGTTCTTC. The full variable domain, rest sourced from reference TRBV9 and TRBJ2-1, is DSGVTQTPKHLITATGQRVTLRCSPRSGDLSVYWYQQSLDQGLQFLIQYYNGEERAKGNILERFSAQQFPDLHSELNLSSLELGDSALYFCASSGGGRYNEQFFGPGTRLTVL.

This clonotype was counted at least ten times. The genes are TRBV6-5 and TRBJ1-2; the D gene is possibly TRBD1 (5 bases). The V gene lost 2 bases and the J gene lost 6 bases, with 16 bases spanning the gap. Germline V gene lookup returns CDR1 MNHEY and CDR2 SVGAGI. The CDR3 is 15 amino acids. CDR3 in amino acids: CASSYGLPGVHGYTF. DNA for the CDR3: TGTGCCAGCAGTTACGGCCTGCCGGGGGTACATGGCTACACCTTC.

This chain links TRBV29-1 with TRBJ1-2; 7 bases agree with TRBD1. After removal of 6 bases from V and 0 bases from J, the junction contained 4 bases not matched to a gene. Germline CDR1 is SQVTM and CDR2 is ANQGSEA. The CDR3 consists of 13 residues. The chain's CDR3 is CSVRQGANYGYTF. As DNA, the CDR3 is TGCAGCGTCCGACAGGGAGCTAACTATGGCTACACCTTC.

This clonotype showed up many times. CDR3 coding DNA: TGTGCCAGCAGTTTAGGAGGCTGGGAAGCTTTCTTT. As protein: CASSLGGWEAFF. J is TRBJ1-1 and V is TRBV28; D is unresolved. Germline V gene lookup returns CDR1 MDHEN and CDR2 SYDVKM. Trimming cost V 2 bases and J 8 bases, with 9 bases left between them. CDR3 length equals 12 residues.

The V call is TRBV9, the J call TRBJ1-5, with D possibly matching TRBD1 (6 bases). Trimming removed 2 bases at V and 10 bases at J, with 13 bases between. The CDR3 has 13 amino acids. Germline V gene data show CDR1 as SGDLS and CDR2 as YYNGEE. CDR3 residues: CASSVDGGEPQHF. The CDR3 DNA follows: TGTGCCAGCAGCGTTGACGGGGGCGAACCCCAGCATTTT. Full variable domain (rest looked up from reference TRBV9 and TRBJ1-5): DSGVTQTPKHLITATGQRVTLRCSPRSGDLSVYWYQQSLDQGLQFLIQYYNGEERAKGNILERFSAQQFPDLHSELNLSSLELGDSALYFCASSVDGGEPQHFGDGTRLSIL.

Many counts were recorded for this clonotype. This sequence joins TRBV20-1 and TRBJ1-6; D perhaps matches TRBD1 (6 bases). Germline values: CDR1 DFQATT, CDR2 SNEGSKA (reference sequence). The CDR3 contains 16 residues. V was shortened by 0 bases and J by 5 bases, with 14 bases between the two germline ends. The CDR3 DNA is TGCAGTGCTAGAGAGGCCTGGACAGTAAATAATTCACCCCTCCACTTT. Translated, it gives CSAREAWTVNNSPLHF.

The chain joins TRBV5-4 to TRBJ1-2, with 7 bases aligning to TRBD1. Germline V gene data show CDR1 as SGHNT and CDR2 as YYREEE (reference sequence). Losses at the gene ends were 0 bases for V and 0 bases for J; bases not matched to a gene: 5. CDR3 size: 16 residues. The CDR3, as DNA: TGTGCCAGCAGCTTGGGGCAGGGGGAAGCTAACTATGGCTACACCTTC. It encodes CASSLGQGEANYGYTF.

This clonotype has a count of ten or more. The genes are TRBV28 and TRBJ2-3; D is tentatively TRBD1 or TRBD2 (5 bases each). This CDR3 has 14 amino acids. Germline V lookup: CDR1 MDHEN, CDR2 SYDVKM. Trimming cost V 3 bases and J 8 bases, with 15 bases left between them. CDR3 region: CASSFPGPTGTQYF. For the CDR3, the DNA is TGTGCCAGCAGTTTCCCGGGACCGACTGGTACGCAGTATTTT.

On this clonotype itself: This may stem from a read error, because a much larger clone lies one nucleotide away. The CDR3 spells CASSLSGDAFYGYTF. CDR3 DNA sequence: TGTGCCAGCAGCTTGTCTGGGGACGCATTCTATGGCTACACCTTC. This chain joins TRBV5-5 and TRBJ1-2, with D possibly matching TRBD1 (5 bases). Germline loops: CDR1 SGHKS, CDR2 YYEKEE (reference sequence). V was cut by 1 base and J by 4 bases, with 14 bases left in between. The CDR3 sequence is 15 residues long.

At least ten counts were recorded for this clonotype. The rearrangement links TRBV5-1 to TRBJ2-3, with D perhaps given as TRBD1 or TRBD2 (6 bases each). The V gene lost 5 bases and the J gene lost 0 bases, with 13 bases spanning the gap. The CDR3 totals 15 residues. CDR1 SGHRS and CDR2 YFSETQ come from the germline V gene. The CDR3 DNA sequence: TGCGCCAGCAGGAGGGGGGCTACTAGCACAGATACGCAGTATTTT. Translated: CASRRGATSTDTQYF.

This clonotype occurred many times. V is TRBV20-1 and J is TRBJ2-1, with 13 bases lining up with TRBD2. Germline V CDR1 and CDR2: DFQATT, SNEGSKA (reference sequence). The CDR3 totals 15 residues. Germline trimming cut 4 bases from V and 8 bases from J; bases unmatched to any gene: 8. CDR3 loop: CSAISRLAGGYEQFF. In DNA form, the CDR3 reads TGCAGTGCTATCTCCCGACTAGCGGGGGGCTATGAGCAGTTCTTC.

The V call is TRBV15, the J call TRBJ2-4, with 8 bases identical to TRBD1. The germline V gene has CDR1 LNHNV and CDR2 YYDKDF (reference sequence). CDR3 size: 15 residues. The J segment lost 6 bases and the V segment lost 4 bases, leaving 8 bases of the junction unmatched. CDR3 DNA sequence: TGTGCCACCAGCATAGGGGGGCAGGGGGCAAACATTCAGTACTTC. It codes for CATSIGGQGANIQYF.

In this sample, this clonotype turned up many times. The chain couples TRBV20-1 to TRBJ2-3; D is perhaps TRBD1 or TRBD2 (7 bases each). Germline-derived CDR1 and CDR2 are DFQATT and SNEGSKA (reference sequence). CDR3 length: 16 amino acids. V shed 0 bases and J shed 2 bases, with 15 bases lying between them. CDR3 sequence: CSARDRQGGVTDTQYF. CDR3 sequence (DNA): TGCAGTGCTAGAGACCGACAGGGAGGGGTCACAGATACGCAGTATTTT.

The chain has TRBV9 and TRBJ1-3; D is perhaps TRBD1 (6 bases). Trimming removed 4 bases from V and 0 bases from J, with 20 bases in between. The germline gives CDR1 SGDLS, CDR2 YYNGEE. This CDR3 has 18 amino acids. This chain's CDR3 is CASSPRWGAYYSGNTIYF. Written as DNA, the CDR3 is TGTGCCAGCAGCCCCCGATGGGGGGCTTATTACTCTGGAAACACCATATATTTT.